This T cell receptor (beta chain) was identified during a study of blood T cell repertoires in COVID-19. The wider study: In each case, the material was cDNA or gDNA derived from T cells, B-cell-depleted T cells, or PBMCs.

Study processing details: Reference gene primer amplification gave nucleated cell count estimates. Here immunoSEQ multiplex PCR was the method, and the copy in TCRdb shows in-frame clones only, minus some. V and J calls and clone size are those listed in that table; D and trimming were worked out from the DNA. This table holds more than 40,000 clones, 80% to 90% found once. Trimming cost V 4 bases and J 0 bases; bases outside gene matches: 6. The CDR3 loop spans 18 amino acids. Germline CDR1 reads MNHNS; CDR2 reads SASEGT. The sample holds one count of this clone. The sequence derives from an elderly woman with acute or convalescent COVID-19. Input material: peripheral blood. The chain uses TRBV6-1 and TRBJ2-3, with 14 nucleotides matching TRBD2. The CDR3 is CASSGWGLAGASTDTQYF. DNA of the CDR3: TGTGCCAGCAGTGGGTGGGGACTAGCGGGGGCTAGCACAGATACGCAGTATTTT.